Listed below are T cell receptor beta chains from one sample, sequenced in a study of T-cell reconstitution after alpha-beta-depleted transplantation in children. TCRdb re-called the PCR reads with MiXCR, one entry per CDR3 protein. This sample carries roughly 500,000 distinct CDR3 sequences, 32% of them seen once, and the ten largest clones take less than 2.5%. The sequences come from PBMCs from the stem cell graft donor, collected from the stem cell graft. The receptors stem from a human donor who donated a stem cell graft to a child with aplastic anemia. Each CDR3 is given with its conserved first and last residue. The D gene is left open where the match is weak. Clone size, where shown, is once, few, many, or a class for clones that have expanded.

>TRBD1|TRBJ2-1|.|TRBV3-1
CATWERGQGIHEQFF
TGTGCCACCTGGGAGCGGGGACAGGGGATCCATGAGCAGTTCTTC
>.|TRBJ1-1|.|TRBV2
CASRENQGNTEAFF
TGTGCCAGCAGGGAAAACCAGGGTAACACTGAAGCTTTCTTT
>.|TRBJ1-1|.|TRBV29-1
CSVVGRMNTEAFF
TGCAGCGTTGTTGGCAGGATGAACACTGAAGCTTTCTTT
>TRBD1|TRBJ1-4|.|TRBV7-8
CASSLRQGDATNEKLFF
TGTGCCAGCAGCTTAAGGCAGGGGGATGCAACTAATGAAAAACTGTTTTTT
>TRBD1|TRBJ2-1|few|TRBV5-5
CASSSRRTGGNNEQFF
TGTGCCAGCAGCTCACGTAGGACAGGGGGCAACAATGAGCAGTTCTTC
>.|TRBJ1-1|.|TRBV5-1
CASSLVAQGGRNTEAFF
TGCGCCAGCAGCTTGGTAGCCCAGGGAGGACGAAACACTGAAGCTTTCTTT
>TRBD2|TRBJ2-1|.|TRBV7-2
CASTSGLAGNNEQFF
TGTGCCAGCACCTCAGGACTAGCGGGCAACAATGAGCAGTTCTTC
>.|TRBJ1-1|few|TRBV21-1
CASSKFGRVETEAFF
TGTGCCAGCAGCAAGTTCGGCAGGGTTGAGACTGAAGCTTTCTTT
>TRBD1|TRBJ1-1|.|TRBV11-3
CASSRPLTGLNTEAFF
TGTGCCAGCAGCCGGCCTTTGACAGGGCTGAACACTGAAGCTTTCTTT
>TRBD2|TRBJ2-2|many|TRBV6-4
CASSTTSGGVGGELFF
TGTGCCAGCAGTACCACTAGCGGAGGAGTAGGCGGGGAGCTGTTTTTT
>.|TRBJ1-5|few|TRBV12-3/TRBV12-4
CASSSTDSPYQPQHF
TGTGCCAGCAGTTCCACGGACAGCCCCTATCAGCCCCAGCATTTT
>.|TRBJ2-5|.|TRBV3-1
CASSQGTSKMETQYF
TGTGCCAGCAGCCAAGGGACATCAAAAATGGAGACCCAGTACTTC
>.|TRBJ1-2|.|TRBV7-9
CASSSRGVGPGYGYTF
TGTGCCAGCAGCTCTAGAGGGGTAGGGCCTGGCTATGGCTACACCTTC
>.|TRBJ2-7|.|TRBV28
CASSDMGRSSYEQYF
TGTGCCAGCAGTGACATGGGACGTAGCTCCTACGAGCAGTACTTC
>TRBD2|TRBJ2-7|once|TRBV5-6
CASSLVLAEEQYF
TGTGCCAGCAGCTTGGTACTAGCGGAAGAGCAGTACTTC
>TRBD1|TRBJ2-7|.|TRBV5-1
CASRSADRGTYEQYF
TGCGCCAGCAGGTCTGCAGACAGGGGAACCTACGAGCAGTACTTC
>.|TRBJ2-2|few|TRBV20-1
CSAARTARGELFF
TGCAGTGCCGCCCGGACCGCTCGCGGGGAGCTGTTTTTT
>TRBD1|TRBJ1-2|few|TRBV12-3/TRBV12-4
CASSPPRAGGFYGYTF
TGTGCCAGCAGCCCACCCCGGGCAGGGGGTTTCTATGGCTACACCTTC
>TRBD2|TRBJ2-7|few|TRBV29-1
CSVLGGLAGVNEQYF
TGCAGCGTCCTGGGCGGACTAGCGGGAGTAAACGAGCAGTACTTC
>TRBD1|TRBJ2-5|.|TRBV27
CASRPPGQGNQETQYF
TGTGCCAGCAGACCTCCGGGACAGGGCAATCAAGAGACCCAGTACTTC
>.|TRBJ2-3|few|TRBV7-9
CASTPGMRDTQYF
TGTGCCAGCACCCCAGGGATGAGGGATACGCAGTATTTT
>.|TRBJ2-3|.|TRBV12-3/TRBV12-4
CASSLARERPADTQYF
TGTGCCAGCAGTTTAGCGCGGGAAAGACCGGCGGATACGCAGTATTTT
>.|TRBJ1-1|.|TRBV24-1
CATSGGQANTEAFF
TGTGCCACCAGTGGTGGTCAGGCGAACACTGAAGCTTTCTTT
>TRBD2|TRBJ2-3|.|TRBV18
CASSPAGVRDTQYF
TGTGCCAGCTCACCAGCGGGAGTGAGAGATACGCAGTATTTT
>.|TRBJ1-1|few|TRBV20-1
CSAREYGRGTNTEAFF
TGCAGTGCTAGAGAATACGGAAGGGGAACGAACACTGAAGCTTTCTTT
>.|TRBJ1-2|.|TRBV7-2
CASSEMTLAEGGYTF
TGTGCCAGCAGCGAGATGACTCTTGCTGAGGGGGGCTACACCTTC
>.|TRBJ2-1|.|TRBV15
CATRLAPLNEQFF
TGTGCCACCAGATTAGCCCCCCTCAATGAGCAGTTCTTC
>.|TRBJ2-5|few|TRBV6-2/TRBV6-3
CASSYSAARNHQETQYF
TGTGCCAGCAGTTACTCGGCGGCGAGGAATCACCAAGAGACCCAGTACTTC
>TRBD1|TRBJ2-1|.|TRBV7-9
CASSLGETGVYNEQFF
TGTGCCAGCAGCTTAGGGGAGACAGGGGTTTACAATGAGCAGTTCTTC
>TRBD1|TRBJ1-2|.|TRBV18
CASSPDRVMGGYTF
TGTGCCAGCTCACCTGACAGGGTAATGGGCGGCTACACCTTC
>TRBD2|TRBJ2-3|few|TRBV19
CASSSGNTDTQYF
TGTGCCAGTTCTAGCGGGAACACAGATACGCAGTATTTT
>.|TRBJ2-1|many|TRBV6-4
CASSDSISPGEQFF
TGTGCCAGCAGTGACTCTATCAGCCCGGGTGAGCAGTTCTTC
>TRBD1|TRBJ2-2|.|TRBV20-1
CSAGTVTGELFF
TGCAGTGCTGGGACAGTTACCGGGGAGCTGTTTTTT
>.|TRBJ2-5|.|TRBV2
CASSEARDWRGESQYF
TGTGCCAGCAGTGAAGCCCGGGATTGGCGGGGAGAGAGCCAGTACTTC
>TRBD1|TRBJ1-1|.|TRBV20-1
CSARGGTGGLLAFF
TGCAGTGCTAGGGGTGGGACAGGGGGCTTGTTAGCTTTCTTT
>.|TRBJ2-3|few|TRBV5-1
CASSPGHPSTDTQYF
TGCGCCAGCAGCCCCGGACATCCTAGCACAGATACGCAGTATTTT
>TRBD1|TRBJ2-7|.|TRBV19
CASSEDRERYEQYF
TGTGCCAGTAGTGAGGACAGGGAGCGGTACGAGCAGTACTTC
>.|TRBJ2-2|few|TRBV9
CASSVRYTGELFF
TGTGCCAGCAGCGTACGCTACACCGGGGAGCTGTTTTTT
>.|TRBJ1-6|.|TRBV12-3/TRBV12-4
CASSFCGSPLHF
TGTGCCAGCAGTTTCTGCGGGTCACCCCTCCACTTT
>TRBD2|TRBJ2-1|few|TRBV12-3/TRBV12-4
CASSLGTSGRLEQFF
TGTGCCAGCAGTTTAGGGACTAGCGGACGCTTGGAGCAGTTCTTC
>.|TRBJ2-5|.|TRBV3-1
CASSQEVGGGQETQYF
TGTGCCAGCAGCCAAGAAGTAGGGGGAGGACAAGAGACCCAGTACTTC
>TRBD1|TRBJ2-2|.|TRBV27
CASSSTWDRGHGTGELFF
TGTGCCAGCAGCTCTACTTGGGACAGGGGGCATGGCACCGGGGAGCTGTTTTTT
>.|TRBJ1-5|.|TRBV28
CASRTGTWGNQPQHF
TGTGCCAGCAGGACCGGGACCTGGGGCAATCAGCCCCAGCATTTT
>.|TRBJ1-2|once|TRBV6-2/TRBV6-3
CASSYSTSYGYTF
TGTGCCAGCAGTTACTCGACGAGCTATGGCTACACCTTC
>.|TRBJ2-2|.|TRBV30
CAWIAGFLTGELFF
TGTGCCTGGATCGCGGGGTTTCTCACCGGGGAGCTGTTTTTT
>.|TRBJ1-6|few|TRBV12-3/TRBV12-4
CASSLGRDSPLHF
TGTGCCAGCAGTTTGGGCCGAGATTCACCCCTCCACTTT